Listed here are 2 T cell receptor beta chains from one sample, sequenced in a study of PD-1 blockade in classical Hodgkin lymphoma. The data were produced by immunoSEQ multiplex PCR, yet TCRdb's version contains in-frame clones alone and is incomplete. The repertoire holds 15,000 to 20,000 clones, with over 65% as singletons. Time point of the sample: cycle 4 day 1 (C4D1), after more than 5 weeks of nivolumab. Each of the patients experienced relapse following autologous stem cell transplantation, and their brentuximab vedotin exposure differed. Magnetic negative selection served to purify CD4+ T cells out of PBMCs that had been thawed. The sequences come from CD4+ T cells from blood, collected before the fourth cycle of nivolumab. Every receptor here comes from a human donor with classical Hodgkin lymphoma.

The chain uses TRBV19 and TRBJ1-2; a possible D gene is TRBD1 (5 bases). This CDR3 contains 16 residues. The germline V gene encodes CDR1 LNHDA and CDR2 SQIVND (reference sequence). V lost 3 bases, J lost 1 base, and 15 bases lay in between. The CDR3 sequence is CASSIMGDNLNYGYTF. The CDR3 DNA reads TGTGCCAGTAGTATCATGGGGGATAATCTTAACTATGGCTACACCTTC.

The CDR3 sequence is CASSPLQGSEAFF. DNA for the CDR3: TGTGCCAGCTCACCACTTCAGGGGTCTGAAGCTTTCTTT. The chain has TRBV18 and TRBJ1-1; D is possibly TRBD1 (6 bases). The CDR3 loop spans 13 amino acids. Trimming cost V 1 base and J 6 bases, with 9 bases left between them. Germline V gives CDR1 KGHSH, CDR2 LQKENI.